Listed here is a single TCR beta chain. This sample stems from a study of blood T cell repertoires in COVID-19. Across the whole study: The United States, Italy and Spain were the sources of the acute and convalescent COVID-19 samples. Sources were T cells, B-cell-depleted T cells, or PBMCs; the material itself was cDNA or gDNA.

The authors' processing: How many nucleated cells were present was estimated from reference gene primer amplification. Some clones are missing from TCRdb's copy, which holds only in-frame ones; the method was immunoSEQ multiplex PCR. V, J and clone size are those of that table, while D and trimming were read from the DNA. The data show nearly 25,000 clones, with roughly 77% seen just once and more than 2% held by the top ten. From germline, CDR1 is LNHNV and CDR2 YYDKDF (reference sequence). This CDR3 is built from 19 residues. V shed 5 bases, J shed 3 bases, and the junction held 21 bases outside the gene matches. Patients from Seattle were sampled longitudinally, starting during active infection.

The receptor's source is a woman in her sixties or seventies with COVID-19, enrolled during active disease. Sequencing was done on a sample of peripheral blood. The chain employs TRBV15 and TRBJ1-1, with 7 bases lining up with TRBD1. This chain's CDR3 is CATSPALGQAKDQYTEAFF. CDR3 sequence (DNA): TGTGCCACCAGCCCCGCCCTAGGACAGGCAAAAGACCAATACACTGAAGCTTTCTTT.